This T cell receptor beta chain stems from a study of radiotherapy plus CTLA-4 blockade in lung cancer. About the study: An objective response was seen in about 18% of patients, and disease control in less than 40%. Regarding the study as a whole: Interferon-beta and early blood T cell clone dynamics reportedly predicted response best. An expansion of tumor-derived TCR clones occurred in blood after radiotherapy plus ipilimumab.

Concerning this clone: Its target is not known.

Measured with immunoSEQ multiplex PCR; TCRdb has only the in-frame clones, and not every one. The table lists 95,000 to 150,000 clones, around 89% of them singletons. CDR3 length: 14 residues. V lost 4 bases to trimming and J lost 2 bases, with 11 bases between them. Germline lookup yields CDR1 KGHSH and CDR2 LQKENI. People whose metastatic non-small-cell lung cancer was chemo-refractory got focal radiation along with CTLA-4 blockade by ipilimumab. Material: peripheral blood, obtained from a patient treated with radiotherapy plus ipilimumab. This TCR came from a human donor with non-small cell lung cancer that progressed on radiotherapy plus ipilimumab. The chain carries TRBV18 and TRBJ1-1; D gene uncertain. This chain's CDR3 is CASSLNDQNTEAFF. The CDR3 DNA reads TGTGCCAGCTCACTAAACGACCAAAACACTGAAGCTTTCTTT. Filled out from reference TRBV18 and TRBJ1-1, the complete variable domain reads NAGVMQNPRHLVRRRGQEARLRCSPMKGHSHVYWYRQLPEEGLKFMVYLQKENIIDESGMPKERFSAEFPKEGPSILRIQQVVRGDSAAYFCASSLNDQNTEAFFGQGTRLTVV.